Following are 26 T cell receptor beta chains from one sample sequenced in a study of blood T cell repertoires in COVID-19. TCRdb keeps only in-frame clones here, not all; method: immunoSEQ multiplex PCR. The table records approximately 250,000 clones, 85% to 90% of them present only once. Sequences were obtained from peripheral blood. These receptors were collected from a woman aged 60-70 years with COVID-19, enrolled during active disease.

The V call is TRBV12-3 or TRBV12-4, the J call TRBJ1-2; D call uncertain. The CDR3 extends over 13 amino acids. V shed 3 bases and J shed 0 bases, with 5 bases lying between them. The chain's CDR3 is CASSFLANYGYTF. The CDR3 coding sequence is TGTGCCAGCAGTTTTTTAGCTAACTATGGCTACACCTTC.

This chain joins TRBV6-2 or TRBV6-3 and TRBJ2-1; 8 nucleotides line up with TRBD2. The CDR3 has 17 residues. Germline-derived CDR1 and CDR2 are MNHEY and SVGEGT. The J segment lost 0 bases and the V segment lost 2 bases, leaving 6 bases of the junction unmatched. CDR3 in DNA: TGTGCCAGCAGTTACAGGGGAGCGGGAGCCTCCTACAATGAGCAGTTCTTC. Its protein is CASSYRGAGASYNEQFF.

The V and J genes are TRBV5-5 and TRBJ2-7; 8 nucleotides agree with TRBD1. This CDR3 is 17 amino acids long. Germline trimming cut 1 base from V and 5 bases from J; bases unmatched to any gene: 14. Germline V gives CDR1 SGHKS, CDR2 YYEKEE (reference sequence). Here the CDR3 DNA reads TGTGCCAGCAGCTTGACCACAAGGGACAGGCTCGGGGACGAGCAGTACTTC. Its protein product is CASSLTTRDRLGDEQYF.

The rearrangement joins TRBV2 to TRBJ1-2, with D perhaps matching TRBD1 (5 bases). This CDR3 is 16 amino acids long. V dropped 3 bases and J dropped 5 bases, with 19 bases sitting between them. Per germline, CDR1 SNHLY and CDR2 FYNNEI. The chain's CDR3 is CASSDIGAPDQYGYTF. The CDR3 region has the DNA TGTGCCAGCAGTGATATTGGGGCCCCAGACCAATATGGCTACACCTTC.

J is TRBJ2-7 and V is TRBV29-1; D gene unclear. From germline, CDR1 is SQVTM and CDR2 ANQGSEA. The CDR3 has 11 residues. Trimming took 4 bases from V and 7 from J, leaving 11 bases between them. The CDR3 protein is CSVATLGEQYF. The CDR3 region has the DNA TGCAGCGTTGCTACCCTCGGGGAGCAGTACTTC.

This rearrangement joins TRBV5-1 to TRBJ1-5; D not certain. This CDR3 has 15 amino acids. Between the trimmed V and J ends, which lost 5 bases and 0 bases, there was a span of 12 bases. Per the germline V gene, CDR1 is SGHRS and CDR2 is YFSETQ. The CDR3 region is CASRGGISSNQPQHF. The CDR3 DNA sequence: TGCGCCAGCAGGGGCGGGATCTCTAGCAATCAGCCCCAGCATTTT.

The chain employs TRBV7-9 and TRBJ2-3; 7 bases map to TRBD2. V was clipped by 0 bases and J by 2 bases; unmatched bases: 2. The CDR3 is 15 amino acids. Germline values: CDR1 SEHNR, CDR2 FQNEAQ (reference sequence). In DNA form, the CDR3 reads TGTGCCAGCAGCTTAGCAGCGGGACTCACAGATACGCAGTATTTT. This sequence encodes CASSLAAGLTDTQYF.

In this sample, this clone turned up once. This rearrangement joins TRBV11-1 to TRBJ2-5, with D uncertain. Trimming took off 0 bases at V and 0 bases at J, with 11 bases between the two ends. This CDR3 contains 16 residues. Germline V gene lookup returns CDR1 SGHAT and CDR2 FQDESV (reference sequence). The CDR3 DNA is TGTGCCAGCAGCTTAGCGCCAGAAGTCTACCAAGAGACCCAGTACTTC. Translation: CASSLAPEVYQETQYF.

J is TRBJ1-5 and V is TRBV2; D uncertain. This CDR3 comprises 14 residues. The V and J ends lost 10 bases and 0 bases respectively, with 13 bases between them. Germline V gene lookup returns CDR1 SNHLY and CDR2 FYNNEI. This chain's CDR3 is CATHAGVSNQPQHF. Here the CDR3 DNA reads TGTGCCACCCATGCCGGGGTTAGCAATCAGCCCCAGCATTTT.

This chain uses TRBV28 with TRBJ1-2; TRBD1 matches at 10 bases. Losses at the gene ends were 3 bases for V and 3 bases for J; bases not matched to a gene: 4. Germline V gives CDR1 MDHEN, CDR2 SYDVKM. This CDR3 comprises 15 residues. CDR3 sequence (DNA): TGTGCCAGCAGTTTGCTGACAGGGGGCCACTATGGCTACACCTTC. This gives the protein CASSLLTGGHYGYTF.

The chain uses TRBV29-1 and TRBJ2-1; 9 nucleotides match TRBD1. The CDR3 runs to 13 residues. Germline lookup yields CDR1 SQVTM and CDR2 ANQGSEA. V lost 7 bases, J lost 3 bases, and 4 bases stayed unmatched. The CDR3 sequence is CSAETGGYNEQFF. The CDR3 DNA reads TGCAGCGCCGAGACAGGGGGCTACAATGAGCAGTTCTTC.

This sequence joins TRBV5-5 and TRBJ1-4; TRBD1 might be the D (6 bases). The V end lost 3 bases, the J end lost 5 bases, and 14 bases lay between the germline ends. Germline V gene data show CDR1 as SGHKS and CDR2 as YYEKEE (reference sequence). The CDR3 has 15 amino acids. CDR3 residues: CASSYQGNLNEKLFF. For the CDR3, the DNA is TGTGCCAGCAGCTACCAGGGGAACCTAAATGAAAAACTGTTTTTT.

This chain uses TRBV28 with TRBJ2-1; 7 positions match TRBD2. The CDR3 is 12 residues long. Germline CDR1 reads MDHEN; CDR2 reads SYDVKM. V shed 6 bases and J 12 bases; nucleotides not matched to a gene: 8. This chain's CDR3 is CASSSGTIGQFF. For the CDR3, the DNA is TGTGCCAGCAGCTCGGGGACTATCGGGCAGTTCTTC.

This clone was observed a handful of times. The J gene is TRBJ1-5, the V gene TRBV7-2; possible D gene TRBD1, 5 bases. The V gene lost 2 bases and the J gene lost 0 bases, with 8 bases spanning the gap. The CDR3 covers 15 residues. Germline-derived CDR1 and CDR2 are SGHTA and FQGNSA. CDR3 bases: TGTGCCAGCAGCTTATCAGGGAATAGCAATCAGCCCCAGCATTTT. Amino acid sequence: CASSLSGNSNQPQHF. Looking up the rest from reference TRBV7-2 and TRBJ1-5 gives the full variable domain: GAGVSQSPSNKVTEKGKDVELRCDPISGHTALYWYRQSLGQGLEFLIYFQGNSAPDKSGLPSDRFSAERTGGSVSTLTIQRTQQEDSAVYLCASSLSGNSNQPQHFGDGTRLSIL.

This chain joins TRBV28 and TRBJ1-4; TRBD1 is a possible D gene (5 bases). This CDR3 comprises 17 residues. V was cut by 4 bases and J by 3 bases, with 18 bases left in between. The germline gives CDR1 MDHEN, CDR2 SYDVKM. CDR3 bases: TGTGCCAGCAGTTGGTCCACCCGGGGGAGGGCTAATGAAAAACTGTTTTTT. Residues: CASSWSTRGRANEKLFF.

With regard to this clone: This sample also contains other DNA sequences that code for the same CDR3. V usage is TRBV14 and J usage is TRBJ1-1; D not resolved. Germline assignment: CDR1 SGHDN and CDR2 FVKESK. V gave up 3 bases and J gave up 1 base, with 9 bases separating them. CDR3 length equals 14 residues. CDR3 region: CASSQVRGNTEAFF. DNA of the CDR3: TGTGCCAGCAGCCAGGTACGCGGGAACACTGAAGCTTTCTTT.

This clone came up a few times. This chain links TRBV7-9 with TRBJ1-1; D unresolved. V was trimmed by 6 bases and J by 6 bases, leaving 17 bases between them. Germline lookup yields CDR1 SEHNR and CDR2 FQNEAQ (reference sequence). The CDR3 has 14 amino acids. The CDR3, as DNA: TGTGCCAGCAGGGAAGCTGGGAGGGCGGCTGAAGCTTTCTTT. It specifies CASREAGRAAEAFF. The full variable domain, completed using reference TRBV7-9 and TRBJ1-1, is DTGVSQNPRHKITKRGQNVTFRCDPISEHNRLYWYRQTLGQGPEFLTYFQNEAQLEKSRLLSDRFSAERPKGSFSTLEIQRTEQGDSAMYLCASREAGRAAEAFFGQGTRLTVV.

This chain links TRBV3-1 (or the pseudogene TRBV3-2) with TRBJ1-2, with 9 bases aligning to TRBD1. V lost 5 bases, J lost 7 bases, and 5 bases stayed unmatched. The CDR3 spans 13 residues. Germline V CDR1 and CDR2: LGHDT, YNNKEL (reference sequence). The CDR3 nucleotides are TGTGCCAGCAGCGTTGGGACAGGGAGTGGCTACACCTTC. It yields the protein CASSVGTGSGYTF.

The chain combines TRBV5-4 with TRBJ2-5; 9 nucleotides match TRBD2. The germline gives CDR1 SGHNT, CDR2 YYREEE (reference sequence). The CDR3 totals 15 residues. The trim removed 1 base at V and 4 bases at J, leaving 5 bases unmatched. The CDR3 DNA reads TGTGCCAGCAGCTTGCGCGGGAGGGGGCCAGAGACCCAGTACTTC. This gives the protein CASSLRGRGPETQYF.

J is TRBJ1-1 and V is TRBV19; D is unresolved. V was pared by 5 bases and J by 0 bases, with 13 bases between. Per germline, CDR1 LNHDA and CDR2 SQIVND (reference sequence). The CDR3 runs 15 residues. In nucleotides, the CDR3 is TGTGCCAGTAGTCCATTCTGGAGAATGAACACTGAAGCTTTCTTT. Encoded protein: CASSPFWRMNTEAFF.

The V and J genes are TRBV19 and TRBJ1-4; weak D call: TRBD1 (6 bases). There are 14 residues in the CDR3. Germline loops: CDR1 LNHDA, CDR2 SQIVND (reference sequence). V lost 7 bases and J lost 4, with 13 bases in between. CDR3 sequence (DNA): TGTGCCAGTACCCCGACAGGAGTTAATGAAAAACTGTTTTTT. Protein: CASTPTGVNEKLFF.

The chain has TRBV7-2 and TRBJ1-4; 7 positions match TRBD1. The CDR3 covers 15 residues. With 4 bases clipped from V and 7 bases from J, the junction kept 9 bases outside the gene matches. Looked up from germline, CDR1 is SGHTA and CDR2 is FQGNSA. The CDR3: CASSSRQGSIEKLFF. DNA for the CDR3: TGTGCCAGCAGCTCCCGACAGGGTTCAATTGAAAAACTGTTTTTT.

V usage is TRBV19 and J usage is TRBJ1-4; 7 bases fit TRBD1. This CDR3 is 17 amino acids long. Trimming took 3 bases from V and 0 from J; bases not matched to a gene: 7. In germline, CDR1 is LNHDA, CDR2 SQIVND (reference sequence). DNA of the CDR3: TGTGCCAGTAGTATTGGGACAGCGTTTTCAACTAATGAAAAACTGTTTTTT. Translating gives CASSIGTAFSTNEKLFF. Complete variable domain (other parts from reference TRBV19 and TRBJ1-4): DGGITQSPKYLFRKEGQNVTLSCEQNLNHDAMYWYRQDPGQGLRLIYYSQIVNDFQKGDIAEGYSVSREKKESFPLTVTSAQKNPTAFYLCASSIGTAFSTNEKLFFGSGTQLSVL.

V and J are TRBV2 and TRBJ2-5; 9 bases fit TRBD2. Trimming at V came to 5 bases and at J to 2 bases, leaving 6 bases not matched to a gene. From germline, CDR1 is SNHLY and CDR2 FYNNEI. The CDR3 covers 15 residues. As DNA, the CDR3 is TGTGCCAGCAGTAAGACTAGCGGTAGACAAGAGACCCAGTACTTC. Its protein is CASSKTSGRQETQYF.

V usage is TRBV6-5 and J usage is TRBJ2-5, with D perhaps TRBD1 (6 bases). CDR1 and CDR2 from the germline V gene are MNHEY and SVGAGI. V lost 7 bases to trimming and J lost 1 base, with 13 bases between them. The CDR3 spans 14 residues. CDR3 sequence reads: CASTWGTFQETQYF. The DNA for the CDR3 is TGTGCCAGCACCTGGGGGACATTCCAAGAGACCCAGTACTTC.

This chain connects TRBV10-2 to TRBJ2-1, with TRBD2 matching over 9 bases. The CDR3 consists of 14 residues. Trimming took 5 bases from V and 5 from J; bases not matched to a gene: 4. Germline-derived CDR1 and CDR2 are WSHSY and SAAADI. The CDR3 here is CASSLAGGDNEQFF. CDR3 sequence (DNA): TGCGCCAGCAGTCTGGCGGGAGGGGACAATGAGCAGTTCTTC.